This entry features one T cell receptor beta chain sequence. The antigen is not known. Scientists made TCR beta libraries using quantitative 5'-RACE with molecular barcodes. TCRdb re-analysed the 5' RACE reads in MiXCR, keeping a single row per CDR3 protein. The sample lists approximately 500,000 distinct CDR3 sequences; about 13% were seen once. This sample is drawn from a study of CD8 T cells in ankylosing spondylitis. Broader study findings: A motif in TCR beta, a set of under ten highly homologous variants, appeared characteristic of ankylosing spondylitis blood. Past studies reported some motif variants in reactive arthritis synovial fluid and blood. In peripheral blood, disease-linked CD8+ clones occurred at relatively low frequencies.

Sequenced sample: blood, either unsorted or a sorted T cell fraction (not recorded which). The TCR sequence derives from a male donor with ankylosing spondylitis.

The CDR3 sequence is CASSTGQGQESNEKLFF. CDR3 DNA: TGCGCCAGCAGCACCGGACAGGGTCAAGAGTCTAATGAAAAACTGTTTTTT. The J gene is TRBJ1-4, the V gene TRBV5-1, with 8 bases identical to TRBD1. Per germline, CDR1 SGHRS and CDR2 YFSETQ. This CDR3 spans 17 amino acids. J gave up 3 bases and V 4 bases, and 11 bases lay outside the gene matches.